Detailed here is one TCR beta chain. Original processing methods: Nucleated cell number was recorded as an estimate derived from reference gene primer amplification. Measured with immunoSEQ multiplex PCR; TCRdb has only the in-frame clones, and not every one. V and J calls and clone size come straight from that table; D and trimming were deduced from the DNA. The data hold approximately 150,000 clones, with 83% observed a single time. These data are taken from a study of blood T cell repertoires in COVID-19. Study background: COVID-19 samples, acute and convalescent, were from the United States, Italy and Spain. Sample material is recorded as cDNA or gDNA derived from T cells, B-cell-depleted T cells, or PBMCs.

Looked up from germline, CDR1 is SGHTA and CDR2 is FQGNSA. The germline V and J ends were trimmed by 2 bases and 4 bases, with 8 bases remaining between them. This CDR3 comprises 14 residues. V usage is TRBV7-2 and J usage is TRBJ2-2; no clear D gene. The source of this sequence is a woman older than 75 with acute or convalescent COVID-19. Sequencing was done on a sample of peripheral blood. The CDR3 sequence is CASSLPLPTGELFF. The DNA for the CDR3 is TGTGCCAGCAGCTTACCCCTACCCACCGGGGAGCTGTTTTTT. The complete variable domain, with remaining parts taken from reference TRBV7-2 and TRBJ2-2, reads GAGVSQSPSNKVTEKGKDVELRCDPISGHTALYWYRQSLGQGLEFLIYFQGNSAPDKSGLPSDRFSAERTGGSVSTLTIQRTQQEDSAVYLCASSLPLPTGELFFGEGSRLTVL.